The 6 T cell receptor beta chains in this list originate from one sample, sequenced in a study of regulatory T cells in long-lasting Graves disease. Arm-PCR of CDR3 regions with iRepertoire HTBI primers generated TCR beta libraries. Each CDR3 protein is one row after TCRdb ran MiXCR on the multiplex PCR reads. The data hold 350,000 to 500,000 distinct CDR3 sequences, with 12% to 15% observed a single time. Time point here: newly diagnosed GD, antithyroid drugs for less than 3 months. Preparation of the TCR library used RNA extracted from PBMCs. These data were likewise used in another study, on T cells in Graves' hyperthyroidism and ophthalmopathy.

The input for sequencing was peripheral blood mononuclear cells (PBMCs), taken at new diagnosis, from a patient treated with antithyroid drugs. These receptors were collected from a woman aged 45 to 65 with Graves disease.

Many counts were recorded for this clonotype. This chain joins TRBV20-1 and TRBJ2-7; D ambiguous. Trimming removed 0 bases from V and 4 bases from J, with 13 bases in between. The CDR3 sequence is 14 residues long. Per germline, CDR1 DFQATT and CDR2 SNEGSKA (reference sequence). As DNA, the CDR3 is TGCAGTGCTAGAGATCGGAAGGGTGCTTACGAGCAGTACTTC. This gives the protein CSARDRKGAYEQYF.

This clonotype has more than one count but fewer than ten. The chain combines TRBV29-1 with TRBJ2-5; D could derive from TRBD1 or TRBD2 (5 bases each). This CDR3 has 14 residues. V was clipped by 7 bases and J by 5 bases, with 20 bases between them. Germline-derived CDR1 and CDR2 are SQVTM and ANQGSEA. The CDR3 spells CSAAGAVTGETQYF. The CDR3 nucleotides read TGCAGCGCAGCCGGGGCAGTGACGGGGGAGACCCAGTACTTC. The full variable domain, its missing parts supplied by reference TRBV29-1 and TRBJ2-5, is SAVISQKPSRDICQRGTSLTIQCQVDSQVTMMFWYRQQPGQSLTLIATANQGSEATYESGFVIDKFPISRPNLTFSTLTVSNMSPEDSSIYLCSAAGAVTGETQYFGPGTRLLVL.

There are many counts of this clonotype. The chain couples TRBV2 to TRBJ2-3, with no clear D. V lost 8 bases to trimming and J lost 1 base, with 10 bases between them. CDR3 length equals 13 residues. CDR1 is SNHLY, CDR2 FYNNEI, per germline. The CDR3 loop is CASCLGGTDTQYF. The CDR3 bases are TGTGCCAGCTGCTTAGGAGGCACAGATACGCAGTATTTT.

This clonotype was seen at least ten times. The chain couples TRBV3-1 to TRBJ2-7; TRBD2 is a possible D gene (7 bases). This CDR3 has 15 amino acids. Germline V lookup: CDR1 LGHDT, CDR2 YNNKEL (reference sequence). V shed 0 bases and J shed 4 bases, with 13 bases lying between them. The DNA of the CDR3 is TGTGCCAGCAGCCAAGACTTCGGGGGGCGGTACGAGCAGTACTTC. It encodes CASSQDFGGRYEQYF.

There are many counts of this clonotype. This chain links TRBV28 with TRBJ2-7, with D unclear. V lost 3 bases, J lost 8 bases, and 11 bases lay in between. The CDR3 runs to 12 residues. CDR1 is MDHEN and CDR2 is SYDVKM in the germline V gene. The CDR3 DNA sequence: TGTGCCAGCAGTTTCAATGGAGACAAGCAGTACTTC. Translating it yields CASSFNGDKQYF.

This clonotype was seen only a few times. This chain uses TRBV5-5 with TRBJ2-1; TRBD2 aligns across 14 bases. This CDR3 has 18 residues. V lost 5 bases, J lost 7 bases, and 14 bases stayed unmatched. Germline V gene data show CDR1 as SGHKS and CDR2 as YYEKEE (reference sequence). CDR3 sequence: CASSYGLAGGLQENEQFF. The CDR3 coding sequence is TGTGCCAGCAGTTACGGACTAGCGGGAGGCCTACAGGAAAATGAGCAGTTCTTC. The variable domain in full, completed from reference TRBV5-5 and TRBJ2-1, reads DAGVTQSPTHLIKTRGQQVTLRCSPISGHKSVSWYQQVLGQGPQFIFQYYEKEERGRGNFPDRFSARQFPNYSSELNVNALLLGDSALYLCASSYGLAGGLQENEQFFGPGTRLTVL.